Shown below are 10 T cell receptor beta chains from a single sample sequenced in a study of cytomegalovirus exposure and HLA in healthy donors. PCR primers comprised 60 Vbeta and 13 Jbeta primers. Generated by immunoSEQ multiplex PCR, the TCRdb table keeps only in-frame clones and is missing some. The sample contains under 250,000 clones, almost 85% of which appear only once. The sample taken for sequencing was PBMCs. The receptors stem from a woman in her fifties or sixties in good health and CMV-seronegative.

The CDR3 bases are TGTGCCAGCAGAGACCGGGAACCCTATGGCTACACCTTC. Translated: CASRDREPYGYTF. V is TRBV6-5 and J is TRBJ1-2; D not certain. Germline V gene data show CDR1 as MNHEY and CDR2 as SVGAGI. The CDR3 totals 13 residues. Between the trimmed V and J ends, which lost 6 bases and 4 bases, there was a span of 12 bases.

DNA for the CDR3: TGTGCCAGCAGCTCGGTACTAGCGGGAGGAATGGGGGAGCAGTTCTTC. It yields the protein CASSSVLAGGMGEQFF. V is TRBV7-2 and J is TRBJ2-1, with 12 bases lining up with TRBD2. V shed 4 bases and J 10 bases; nucleotides not matched to a gene: 11. The CDR3 runs 16 residues. Germline-derived CDR1 and CDR2 are SGHTA and FQGNSA. Looking up the rest from reference TRBV7-2 and TRBJ2-1 gives the full variable domain: GAGVSQSPSNKVTEKGKDVELRCDPISGHTALYWYRQSLGQGLEFLIYFQGNSAPDKSGLPSDRFSAERTGGSVSTLTIQRTQQEDSAVYLCASSSVLAGGMGEQFFGPGTRLTVL.

The V gene is TRBV11-2, the J gene TRBJ1-2, with D hard to call. Trimming pared 7 bases from V and 5 bases from J, leaving 14 bases between. The germline CDR1 and CDR2 sequences are SGHAT and FQNNGV. The CDR3 runs to 13 residues. The CDR3 DNA is TGTGCCAGCAAATCGACGGGGTGGTATGGCTACACCTTC. Translating gives CASKSTGWYGYTF.

V and J are TRBV29-1 and TRBJ1-1; no clear D gene. Germline CDR1 and CDR2: SQVTM and ANQGSEA. The V and J ends lost 5 bases and 1 base respectively, with 5 bases between them. The CDR3 runs 11 residues. Written as DNA, the CDR3 is TGCAGCGTTCTAGAGAACACTGAAGCTTTCTTT. This encodes CSVLENTEAFF.

This chain joins TRBV4-2 and TRBJ1-1; weak D call: TRBD1 (5 bases). The germline gives CDR1 LGHNA, CDR2 YNFKEQ. The germline V and J ends were trimmed by 0 bases and 3 bases, with 17 bases remaining between them. The length of the CDR3 is 17 residues. The CDR3 nucleotides read TGTGCCAGCAGCCAAGATGGGGGGAGCCCCACATACACTGAAGCTTTCTTT. Translating it yields CASSQDGGSPTYTEAFF.

This sequence joins TRBV5-6 and TRBJ2-1; 8 bases agree with TRBD2. CDR1 is SGHDT, CDR2 YYEEEE, per germline. V shed 4 bases and J 0 bases; nucleotides not matched to a gene: 6. CDR3 size: 16 residues. CDR3 protein: CASSKIAGTSYNEQFF. The CDR3 DNA reads TGTGCCAGCAGCAAGATAGCGGGAACCTCCTACAATGAGCAGTTCTTC.

J is TRBJ1-5 and V is TRBV19; D gene uncertain. Germline V CDR1 and CDR2: LNHDA, SQIVND (reference sequence). This CDR3 comprises 13 residues. V dropped 9 bases and J dropped 0 bases, with 9 bases sitting between them. As DNA, the CDR3 is TGTGCCAGCCGACAAGTTAGCAATCAGCCCCAGCATTTT. Protein product: CASRQVSNQPQHF.

This chain uses TRBV27 with TRBJ2-7; D perhaps matches TRBD1 (8 bases). This CDR3 is 15 amino acids long. V lost 5 bases and J lost 3, with 17 bases in between. The germline gives CDR1 MNHEY, CDR2 SMNVEV (reference sequence). The CDR3 protein is CASSLNRGGNYEQYF. CDR3 DNA: TGTGCCAGCAGTCTGAACAGGGGGGGGAACTACGAGCAGTACTTC.

V and J are TRBV19 and TRBJ1-5; D remains ambiguous. Germline CDR1 LNHDA, CDR2 SQIVND (reference sequence). V was trimmed by 5 bases and J by 2 bases, leaving 22 bases between them. The CDR3 runs 18 residues. This CDR3 reads CASSGRVISGSGNQPQHF. The CDR3 DNA sequence: TGTGCCAGTAGTGGTAGGGTGATTTCGGGTAGCGGCAATCAGCCCCAGCATTTT.

The J gene is TRBJ1-1, the V gene TRBV11-2, with 7 bases fitting TRBD1. This CDR3 spans 15 amino acids. Germline CDR1 SGHAT, CDR2 FQNNGV. The ends lost 2 bases at V and 2 bases at J; junction bases unmatched: 5. CDR3 loop: CASSLMGQPNTEAFF. In DNA, the CDR3 is TGTGCCAGCAGCTTAATGGGACAGCCTAACACTGAAGCTTTCTTT.